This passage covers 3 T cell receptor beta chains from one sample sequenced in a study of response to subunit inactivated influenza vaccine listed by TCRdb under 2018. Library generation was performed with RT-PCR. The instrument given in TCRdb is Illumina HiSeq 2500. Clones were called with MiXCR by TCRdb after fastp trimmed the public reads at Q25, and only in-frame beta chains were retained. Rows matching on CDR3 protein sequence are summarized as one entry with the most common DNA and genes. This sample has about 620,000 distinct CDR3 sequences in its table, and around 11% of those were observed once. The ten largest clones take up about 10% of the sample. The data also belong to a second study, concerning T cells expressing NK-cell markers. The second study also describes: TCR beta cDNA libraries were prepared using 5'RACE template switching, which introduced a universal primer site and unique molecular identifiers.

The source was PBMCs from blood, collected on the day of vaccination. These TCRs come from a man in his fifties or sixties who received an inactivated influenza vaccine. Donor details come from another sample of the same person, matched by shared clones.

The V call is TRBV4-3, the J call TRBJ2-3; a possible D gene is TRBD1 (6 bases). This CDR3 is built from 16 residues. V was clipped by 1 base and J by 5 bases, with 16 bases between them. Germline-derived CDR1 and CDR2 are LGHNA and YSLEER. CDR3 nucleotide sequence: TGCGCCAGCAGCCAAGGTGGAACAGGGCTGGTAGATACGCAGTATTTT. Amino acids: CASSQGGTGLVDTQYF.

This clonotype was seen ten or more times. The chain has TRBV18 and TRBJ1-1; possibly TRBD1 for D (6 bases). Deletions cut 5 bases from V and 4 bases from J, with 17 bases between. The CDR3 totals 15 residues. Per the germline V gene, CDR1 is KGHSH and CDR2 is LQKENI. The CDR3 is CASSADGGGGTEAFF. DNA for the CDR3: TGTGCCAGCTCAGCAGATGGGGGGGGCGGCACTGAAGCTTTCTTT.

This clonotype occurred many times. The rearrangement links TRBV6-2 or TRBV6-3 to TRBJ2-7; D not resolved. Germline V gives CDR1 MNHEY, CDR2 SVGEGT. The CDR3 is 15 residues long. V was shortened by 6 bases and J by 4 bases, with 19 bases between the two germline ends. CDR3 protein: CASSYPDRVSYEQYF. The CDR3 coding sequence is TGTGCCAGCAGCTACCCGGACCGGGTTAGTTACGAGCAGTACTTC.